This TCR beta chain came from a study of molecular identifiers for immune sequencing clone quantification (dated by TCRdb to the late 2010s). Regarding the complete study: For a replicate experiment, RNA from around 20,000 or 100,000 naive CD8 T cells was divided into five aliquots, of which four were sequenced. CD8 T cells were used in a methods study to benchmark molecular-identifier clustering-based TCR repertoire sequencing (MIDCIRS) and TCR RNA copy counting.

Naive CD8 T cell libraries were made from roughly 20,000 to 1,000,000 sorted cells using 10%, 30% or 50% of purified RNA. Naive CD8 T cells were FACS-sorted as CD8+CD4-CCR7+CD45RA+ on a BD FACSAria II into RLT Plus buffer. To test detection sensitivity, Jurkat RNA equal to fewer than 13 TCR copies was added to samples of roughly 18,000-1,000,000 naive CD8 T cells. Enrichment of CD8 T cells was performed with RosetteSep CD8+ T Cell Enrichment Cocktail and Ficoll-Paque, after which ACK red cell lysis was carried out. On this clonotype: Its antigen is not yet known. No much larger clone is present one base from it, and per-base qualities are unavailable.

Libraries were constructed by PCR. Reads for this sample came from a NextSeq 500. Bulk TCR libraries were prepared as previously described, using TCR primers listed in Table S5. Total RNA was purified with the Qiagen AllPrep DNA/RNA kit. Before analysis, reads from multiple sequencing runs of the same library were pooled. Per the source publication's procedure: Reads were retained only if an exact TCR constant sequence was present, and the retained reads were trimmed to 150 nt and grouped according to their 12-nt molecular barcodes. Reads within each barcode group were sub-clustered using a 15% Levenshtein threshold, and quality-weighted consensus sequences were constructed for each RNA molecule. Non-functional sequences were filtered out, along with any lower-count sequence sitting one edit away from another sequence. Barcode sub-clusters with fewer than 20% of the maximum read count were removed, based on fitting two negative binomial distributions. TCRdb reran the public reads through fastp at Q25 and MiXCR, keeping productive beta chains. Rows are unified per CDR3 protein, each entry keeping the most common DNA and genes. TCRdb assigned the V and J calls; the authors' analysis was not used. Recorded for this sample are more than 450,000 distinct CDR3 sequences; roughly 24% of them occurred a single time. Around 0.8% of the sample belongs to the ten largest clones.

General findings and caveats noted by the study authors: Spiked-in Jurkat TCR RNA equal to a single cell's worth was reported to be detectable even within 1,100,000 naive CD8 T cells. The naive libraries included spiked-in Jurkat TCR RNA (under eleven copies' worth), and this Jurkat TCR RNA is not part of the donor repertoire. Modeling gave 3 to 3.5 recovered TCR RNA copies per cell versus around 9.9 by digital PCR, implying about 30% capture efficiency. In CMV-specific effector cells, clones with more than 20 RNA copies accounted for over 97% of molecules, whereas in naive cells such clones accounted for under 1%. When barcode sub-clustering was not used, chimeric consensus sequences inflated TCR diversity, with chimeras reaching as high as 47%. Highly expanded clone sizes could be underestimated if identical TCR molecules share a barcode.

Trimming takes 7 bases from V and 8 bases from J, and the germline ends sit 18 bases apart. The CDR1 and CDR2 encoded by the germline V gene are SGHRS and YFSETQ. Counted from cysteine to phenylalanine, this CDR3 has 14 amino acids. Left in the record is the CDR3 DNA by itself, 42 bases read in frame from the first base. The source of this sequence is a human donor in good health. Some libraries in this study had Jurkat cell RNA spiked in. The specimen sequenced was naive CD8+ T cells from blood, with Jurkat cell RNA spiked in. The sample's cell subset or site, from its label and the paper: FACS-sorted CD8+CD4-CCR7+CD45RA+ naive T cells. The chain uses TRBV5-1 and TRBJ1-4; TRBD1 could be the D gene, as 6 bases match. The DNA sequence is TGCGCCAGCCGCCGACAGGAACACGAAGAAAAACTGTTTTTT. It translates as CASRRQEHEEKLFF.